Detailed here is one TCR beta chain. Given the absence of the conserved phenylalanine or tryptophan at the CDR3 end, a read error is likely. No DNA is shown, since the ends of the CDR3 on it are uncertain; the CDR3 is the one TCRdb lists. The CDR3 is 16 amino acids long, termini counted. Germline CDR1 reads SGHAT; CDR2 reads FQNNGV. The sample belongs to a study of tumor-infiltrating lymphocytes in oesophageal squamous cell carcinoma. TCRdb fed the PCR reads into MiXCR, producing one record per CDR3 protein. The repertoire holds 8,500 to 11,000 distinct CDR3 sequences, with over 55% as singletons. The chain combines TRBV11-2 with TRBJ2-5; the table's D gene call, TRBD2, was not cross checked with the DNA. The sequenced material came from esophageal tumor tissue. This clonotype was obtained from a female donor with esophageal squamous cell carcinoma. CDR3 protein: CASSFAIWNSPLHFGN.